This is a list of T cell receptor beta chains from one sample in a study of blood T cells in healthy people across ages. From the 5' RACE reads, TCRdb called clonotypes with MiXCR, one entry per CDR3 protein. The sample contains around 1,700,000 distinct CDR3 sequences, 28% of which appear only once. Source material: blood. The receptors were sampled from a woman younger than 45 in good health. Both conserved end residues are part of each CDR3. The D gene is left open where the match is weak. Size values are once, few and many counts, or a class for expanded clones, and some rows have none.

D: .; size: .; V: TRBV6-2/TRBV6-3; J: TRBJ2-1; CDR3: CASSRDPREQFF; DNA: TGTGCCAGCAGCCGGGACCCCCGGGAGCAGTTCTTC
D: TRBD1; size: .; V: TRBV28; J: TRBJ2-7; CDR3: CASSSGGSRYEQYF; DNA: TGTGCCAGCAGTTCAGGGGGCTCGCGCTACGAGCAGTACTTC
D: TRBD1; size: .; V: TRBV20-1; J: TRBJ2-1; CDR3: CSASRGYMGNEQFF; DNA: TGCAGTGCTAGCAGGGGGTATATGGGGAATGAGCAGTTCTTC
D: .; size: many; V: TRBV2; J: TRBJ1-2; CDR3: CAIDPLPANYGYTF; DNA: TGTGCCATCGACCCACTTCCCGCCAACTATGGCTACACCTTC
D: .; size: many; V: TRBV29-1; J: TRBJ2-5; CDR3: CSVLGGGGETQYF; DNA: TGCAGCGTCCTTGGAGGGGGCGGTGAGACCCAGTACTTC
D: .; size: .; V: TRBV2; J: TRBJ2-3; CDR3: CASNGHGVSTDTQYF; DNA: TGTGCCAGCAACGGACACGGGGTTAGCACAGATACGCAGTATTTT
D: .; size: .; V: TRBV7-2; J: TRBJ1-1; CDR3: CASSSLESSVAFF; DNA: TGTGCCAGCAGCTCCCTGGAAAGTTCCGTGGCTTTCTTT
D: TRBD1; size: few; V: TRBV2; J: TRBJ2-7; CDR3: CASRGQAHEQYF; DNA: TGTGCCAGCAGGGGACAGGCCCACGAGCAGTACTTC
D: .; size: few; V: TRBV29-1; J: TRBJ2-7; CDR3: CSVARGTGGEQYF; DNA: TGCAGCGTTGCTAGGGGCACTGGAGGCGAGCAGTACTTC
D: TRBD2; size: few; V: TRBV4-2; J: TRBJ2-1; CDR3: CASSQEWGGYNEQFF; DNA: TGTGCCAGCAGCCAAGAGTGGGGGGGGTACAATGAGCAGTTCTTC
D: .; size: many; V: TRBV9; J: TRBJ2-3; CDR3: CASSVDDGGTDTQYF; DNA: TGTGCCAGCAGCGTAGACGATGGAGGTACAGATACGCAGTATTTT
D: TRBD2; size: .; V: TRBV15; J: TRBJ2-7; CDR3: CATSRGGGPTYEQYF; DNA: TGTGCCACCAGCAGAGGGGGGGGACCTACCTACGAGCAGTACTTC
D: .; size: few; V: TRBV28; J: TRBJ2-7; CDR3: CASRKRHTSYEQYF; DNA: TGTGCCAGCAGAAAAAGGCACACCTCCTACGAGCAGTACTTC
D: TRBD2; size: .; V: TRBV7-2; J: TRBJ2-1; CDR3: CANSLGLAGSYEQFF; DNA: TGTGCCAACAGCTTAGGGCTAGCGGGGTCCTACGAGCAGTTCTTC
D: TRBD2; size: .; V: TRBV7-6; J: TRBJ2-2; CDR3: CASSGPILAGGPNTGELFF; DNA: TGTGCCAGCAGCGGGCCTATACTAGCGGGAGGACCGAACACCGGGGAGCTGTTTTTT
D: TRBD2; size: .; V: TRBV20-1; J: TRBJ2-1; CDR3: CSAGTKAGGLDSHNEQFF; DNA: TGCAGTGCCGGGACTAAAGCGGGAGGGCTGGATTCGCACAATGAGCAGTTCTTC
D: .; size: .; V: TRBV7-2; J: TRBJ2-3; CDR3: CASSLEYSFGDTQYF; DNA: TGTGCCAGCAGCTTAGAATACAGCTTCGGAGATACGCAGTATTTT
D: .; size: many; V: TRBV20-1; J: TRBJ2-1; CDR3: CSARGPDSYNEQFF; DNA: TGCAGTGCTAGAGGCCCAGACTCCTACAATGAGCAGTTCTTC
D: .; size: .; V: TRBV12-3/TRBV12-4; J: TRBJ2-3; CDR3: CASTYIFGQDTQYF; DNA: TGTGCCAGCACCTATATATTTGGTCAGGATACGCAGTATTTT
D: .; size: few; V: TRBV20-1; J: TRBJ1-2; CDR3: CSAQYRGPKIDNYGYTF; DNA: TGCAGTGCTCAATATCGGGGTCCGAAGATAGATAACTATGGCTACACCTTC